These 32 T cell receptor beta chains came from one sample sequenced in a study of Graves' ophthalmopathy and Graves' hyperthyroidism. Amplification of the TCR beta CDR3 regions used RNA transcripts (as template). An opening RT-PCR round employed HTBI primers and preceded a second-round multiplex PCR. MiXCR was run by TCRdb on the multiplex PCR reads, yielding one entry per CDR3 protein. The repertoire holds around 1.1 million distinct CDR3 sequences, less than 45% seen once, with 11% in the top ten. Sequenced sample: peripheral blood or thyroid tissue (not recorded which). The receptors come from an adult man with Graves' hyperthyroidism.

This clonotype was recorded once. The chain links TRBV9 to TRBJ2-5; 7 nucleotides align to TRBD2. Germline V gene lookup returns CDR1 SGDLS and CDR2 YYNGEE. V gave up 1 base and J gave up 1 base; unmatched junction bases: 4. This CDR3 contains 15 residues. The CDR3 nucleotides are TGTGCCAGCAGCGTAACTAGCGTAACCCAAGAGACCCAGTACTTC. It specifies CASSVTSVTQETQYF.

The table lists this clonotype with a few counts. This chain links TRBV6-5 with TRBJ2-7; D is ambiguous. The CDR3 sequence is 15 residues long. Per germline, CDR1 MNHEY and CDR2 SVGAGI. V shed 2 bases and J shed 1 base, with 12 bases lying between them. The chain's CDR3 is CASSYGLPTSYEQYF. The DNA of the CDR3 is TGTGCCAGCAGTTACGGGCTACCCACATCCTACGAGCAGTACTTC.

The chain has TRBV20-1 and TRBJ2-5; D possibly corresponds to TRBD1 (8 bases). Trimming shortened V by 2 bases and J by 5 bases, and 15 bases separated the two germline ends. CDR3 length: 14 amino acids. Germline V gene sequence: CDR1 DFQATT, CDR2 SNEGSKA (reference sequence). CDR3 coding DNA: TGCAGTGCTAGACTAAACAGGGGGGGGGAGACCCAGTACTTC. It codes for CSARLNRGGETQYF.

The rearrangement uses TRBV5-5 and TRBJ2-5; 12 bases fit TRBD1. CDR1 and CDR2 (germline): SGHKS, YYEKEE (reference sequence). With 2 bases clipped from V and 4 bases from J, the junction kept 9 bases outside the gene matches. The CDR3 runs to 17 residues. CDR3 sequence reads: CASSFYSRDRGRETQYF. In DNA, the CDR3 is TGTGCCAGCAGCTTCTACTCGCGGGACAGGGGGCGAGAGACCCAGTACTTC.

This clonotype turned up a few times. V gene TRBV10-3 combines with J gene TRBJ1-5; 8 nucleotides line up with TRBD1. V lost 10 bases to trimming and J lost 6 bases; unmatched junction nucleotides: 11. Germline CDR1 is ENHRY and CDR2 is SYGVKD. The CDR3 is 14 amino acids. The CDR3: CASRIQGEGQPQHF. CDR3 nucleotides: TGTGCCAGCAGGATACAGGGGGAAGGTCAGCCCCAGCATTTT.

CDR3 DNA: TGTGCCATCAGCACAGGGGGTGGAGAGACCCAGTACTTC. Translation: CAISTGGGETQYF. V and J are TRBV10-3 and TRBJ2-5; TRBD1 agrees at 8 bases. Trimming removed 6 bases from V and 4 bases from J; junction bases left unmatched: 4. CDR1 and CDR2 from the germline V gene are ENHRY and SYGVKD. This CDR3 comprises 13 residues.

This clonotype was counted at least ten times. The chain has TRBV19 and TRBJ1-5, with a possible D match to TRBD1 (6 bases). The CDR3 totals 15 residues. Between the trimmed V and J ends, which lost 5 bases and 4 bases, there was a span of 15 bases. CDR1 LNHDA and CDR2 SQIVND come from the germline V gene (reference sequence). The CDR3 loop is CASSPTGSTNQPQHF. The CDR3 coding sequence is TGTGCCAGTAGTCCGACAGGCTCTACGAATCAGCCCCAGCATTTT.

V is TRBV10-3 and J is TRBJ1-1; D possibly corresponds to TRBD1 (5 bases). The CDR3 contains 14 residues. Trimming cost V 8 bases and J 1 base, with 14 bases left between them. CDR1 and CDR2 from the germline V gene are ENHRY and SYGVKD. The CDR3 protein is CAIGAGTGNTEAFF. DNA for the CDR3: TGTGCCATCGGGGCTGGGACTGGGAACACTGAAGCTTTCTTT.

A word on this clonotype: It may be a read error: a sequence one base away is much more abundant. The V call is TRBV10-2, the J call TRBJ2-7; TRBD1 is a possible D gene (7 bases). The V gene's germline CDR1 is WSHSY and CDR2 SAAADI. This CDR3 is 16 amino acids long. Trimming stripped 4 bases from V and 2 bases from J, with 18 bases between. CDR3 in amino acids: CASSAFPGGIPYEQYF. CDR3 bases: TGCGCCAGCAGTGCGTTCCCAGGGGGGATTCCCTACGAGCAGTACTTC.

This clonotype was counted once. The gene calls are TRBV7-2 and TRBJ1-2; no clear D gene. The CDR3 contains 14 residues. Germline values: CDR1 SGHTA, CDR2 FQGNSA. Trimming took 5 bases from V and 6 from J, leaving 16 bases between them. CDR3 residues: CASSPLRANNGYTF. As DNA, the CDR3 is TGTGCCAGCAGCCCCCTGCGGGCTAATAATGGCTACACCTTC.

This clonotype was counted only a few times. CDR3 residues: CASTLETDRANNYGYTF. The DNA for the CDR3 is TGCGCCAGCACCCTAGAAACCGACAGGGCCAATAACTATGGCTACACCTTC. The gene calls are TRBV4-1 and TRBJ1-2, with TRBD1 identical over 7 bases. This CDR3 is built from 17 residues. The germline gives CDR1 MGHRA, CDR2 YSYEKL. Trimming at V came to 7 bases and at J to 1 base, leaving 15 bases not matched to a gene.

V and J are TRBV24-1 and TRBJ1-2, with 10 nucleotides matching TRBD1. CDR1 is KGHDR, CDR2 SFDVKD, per germline. V lost 3 bases to trimming and J lost 5 bases; unmatched junction nucleotides: 11. This CDR3 spans 17 amino acids. For the CDR3, the DNA is TGTGCCACCAGTGATCCCGGGACAGGGGTAACGTCGTATGGCTACACCTTC. It is translated as CATSDPGTGVTSYGYTF.

The CDR3 DNA sequence: TGTGCCAGTAGTATTTTGGCAAGTAATGAAAAACTGTTTTTT. Translation gives CASSILASNEKLFF. V gene TRBV19 combines with J gene TRBJ1-4; D gene ambiguous. The CDR3 sequence is 14 residues long. Per germline, CDR1 LNHDA and CDR2 SQIVND (reference sequence). Trimming took 3 bases from V and 4 from J, leaving 9 bases between them.

The chain combines TRBV6-1 with TRBJ1-1; TRBD1 is a possible D gene (5 bases). V lost 6 bases, J lost 0 bases, and 17 bases lay in between. CDR3 size: 16 residues. The germline V gene encodes CDR1 MNHNS and CDR2 SASEGT. In DNA, the CDR3 is TGTGCCAGCAGGGACTGGACACCAGCCGTGAACACTGAAGCTTTCTTT. Translating it yields CASRDWTPAVNTEAFF.

This clonotype was picked up many times. This sequence joins TRBV27 and TRBJ1-1; the match to TRBD1 covers 7 bases. V lost 5 bases to trimming and J lost 8 bases; unmatched junction nucleotides: 2. The germline V gene encodes CDR1 MNHEY and CDR2 SMNVEV (reference sequence). The CDR3 length is 11 residues. The CDR3 is CASSKGAEAFF. The CDR3 region has the DNA TGTGCCAGCAGTAAGGGGGCGGAAGCTTTCTTT.

This clonotype was found once. This chain joins TRBV7-9 and TRBJ1-5; 10 bases are a match to TRBD1. The CDR3 totals 16 residues. V lost 5 bases to trimming and J lost 11 bases; unmatched junction nucleotides: 15. Per germline, CDR1 SEHNR and CDR2 FQNEAQ (reference sequence). CDR3 coding DNA: TGTGCCAGCAGCGCACAAGACAGGGGGCGATGGGAGACCCAGCATTTT. Its protein is CASSAQDRGRWETQHF. The full variable domain, completed using reference TRBV7-9 and TRBJ1-5, is DTGVSQNPRHKITKRGQNVTFRCDPISEHNRLYWYRQTLGQGPEFLTYFQNEAQLEKSRLLSDRFSAERPKGSFSTLEIQRTEQGDSAMYLCASSAQDRGRWETQHFGDGTRLSIL.

The chain recombines TRBV5-6 with TRBJ2-7; tentative D call: TRBD2 (6 bases). Germline V CDR1 and CDR2: SGHDT, YYEEEE. The CDR3 is 15 amino acids. Trimming shortened V by 5 bases and J by 4 bases, and 19 bases separated the two germline ends. CDR3 amino acids: CASSAEGRGQYEQYF. The CDR3 nucleotides are TGTGCCAGCAGTGCGGAGGGGCGTGGTCAATACGAGCAGTACTTC.

This clonotype was observed once. The rearrangement joins TRBV2 to TRBJ1-5; possibly TRBD1 for D (5 bases). Trimming stripped 11 bases from V and 4 bases from J, with 18 bases between. The CDR3 contains 14 residues. Looked up from germline, CDR1 is SNHLY and CDR2 is FYNNEI. The CDR3 protein is CAAASGTGNQPQHF. The CDR3 nucleotides are TGTGCCGCGGCGTCAGGGACGGGGAATCAGCCCCAGCATTTT.

Ten or more counts support this clonotype. The chain joins TRBV11-2 to TRBJ1-5; D is uncertain. This CDR3 is 15 amino acids long. V was cut by 1 base and J by 1 base, with 8 bases left in between. The germline V gene encodes CDR1 SGHAT and CDR2 FQNNGV. The CDR3 protein is CASSLVLWSNQPQHF. DNA for the CDR3: TGTGCCAGCAGCTTAGTCCTGTGGAGCAATCAGCCCCAGCATTTT. Drawing the rest from reference TRBV11-2 and TRBJ1-5, the complete variable domain is EAGVAQSPRYKIIEKRQSVAFWCNPISGHATLYWYQQILGQGPKLLIQFQNNGVVDDSQLPKDRFSAERLKGVDSTLKIQPAKLEDSAVYLCASSLVLWSNQPQHFGDGTRLSIL.

This clonotype has ten or more counts. The chain couples TRBV2 to TRBJ1-5; D gene unclear. CDR1 and CDR2 (germline): SNHLY, FYNNEI. The V and J ends lost 6 bases and 1 base respectively, with 13 bases between them. The CDR3 is 15 amino acids. The CDR3 sequence is CASRVTPRSNQPQHF. As DNA, the CDR3 is TGTGCCAGCAGGGTGACTCCTCGCAGCAATCAGCCCCAGCATTTT.

This clonotype was detected ten times or more. The J gene is TRBJ1-1, the V gene TRBV2, with no clear D. Germline V gene sequence: CDR1 SNHLY, CDR2 FYNNEI. Trimming pared 7 bases from V and 7 bases from J, leaving 13 bases between. The CDR3 extends over 12 amino acids. The CDR3 sequence: CASTVASLEAFF. In nucleotides, the CDR3 is TGTGCCAGCACCGTAGCCAGTCTTGAAGCTTTCTTT.

This clonotype was seen at least ten times. V is TRBV7-9 and J is TRBJ2-5; perhaps D is TRBD1 or TRBD2 (5 bases each). CDR3 size: 13 residues. Germline lookup yields CDR1 SEHNR and CDR2 FQNEAQ (reference sequence). V shed 6 bases and J shed 9 bases, with 17 bases lying between them. In nucleotides, the CDR3 is TGTGCCAGCAGGAGGGACCGAAGTGAGGCCCAGTACTTC. The encoded protein is CASRRDRSEAQYF. The full variable domain, with the rest looked up from reference TRBV7-9 and TRBJ2-5, is DTGVSQNPRHKITKRGQNVTFRCDPISEHNRLYWYRQTLGQGPEFLTYFQNEAQLEKSRLLSDRFSAERPKGSFSTLEIQRTEQGDSAMYLCASRRDRSEAQYFGPGTRLLVL.

The chain combines TRBV6-1 with TRBJ1-5; D is undetermined. CDR1 MNHNS and CDR2 SASEGT come from the germline V gene. V was clipped by 7 bases and J by 4 bases, with 11 bases between them. CDR3 size: 13 residues. The DNA of the CDR3 is TGTGCCAGCACCCTTCTCAGGAATCAGCCCCAGCATTTT. The encoded protein is CASTLLRNQPQHF.

The chain employs TRBV20-1 and TRBJ1-1; maybe TRBD1 (6 bases). This CDR3 has 14 residues. The V end was cut by 0 bases, the J end by 1 base, with 9 bases between. Germline-derived CDR1 and CDR2 are DFQATT and SNEGSKA (reference sequence). CDR3 coding DNA: TGCAGTGCTAGAGAGGGGGCTCCGAACACTGAAGCTTTCTTT. This codes for CSAREGAPNTEAFF.

This clonotype was seen many times. This rearrangement joins TRBV9 to TRBJ1-2; 10 bases map to TRBD1. Per the germline V gene, CDR1 is SGDLS and CDR2 is YYNGEE. The CDR3 spans 17 residues. Losses at the gene ends were 4 bases for V and 2 bases for J; bases not matched to a gene: 11. Written as DNA, the CDR3 is TGTGCCAGCAGCTCGGGACAGGGGCGGTTGGGCAACTATGGCTACACCTTC. The encoded protein is CASSSGQGRLGNYGYTF.

This clonotype was counted ten times or more. Sequence at one end of the junction differs from germline and may be a read error. In DNA form, the CDR3 reads TGCGCCAGCAGGTTGGGACAGCAGAACACTGAAGCTTTCTTT. The encoded protein is CASRLGQQNTEAFF. This sequence joins TRBV5-1 and TRBJ1-1; 7 nucleotides align to TRBD1. Per the germline V gene, CDR1 is SGHRS and CDR2 is YFSETQ. The CDR3 is 14 amino acids.

The chain links TRBV2 to TRBJ1-6; D gene uncertain. CDR1 is SNHLY and CDR2 is FYNNEI in the germline V gene. Between the trimmed V and J ends, which lost 7 bases and 7 bases, there was a span of 11 bases. The CDR3 consists of 13 residues. CDR3: CASNDDTNSPLHF. The CDR3 DNA reads as TGTGCCAGCAATGATGACACGAATTCACCCCTCCACTTT.

The CDR3 DNA reads TGTGCCAGCAGCAGGGGACTAGAAGACACAGATACGCAGTATTTT. Amino acid sequence: CASSRGLEDTDTQYF. The rearrangement links TRBV6-2 or TRBV6-3 to TRBJ2-3, with 8 bases matching TRBD2. This CDR3 is 15 amino acids long. Germline lookup yields CDR1 MNHEY and CDR2 SVGEGT. The V gene end was trimmed by 6 bases and the J gene end by 2 bases; junction bases not matched to a gene: 7.

In this sample, this clonotype turned up once. It is likely a read error, because the conserved phenylalanine at the end of the CDR3 is missing. The V call is TRBV7-2, the J call TRBJ2-7; D may be TRBD2 (6 bases). Trimming stripped 4 bases from V and 5 bases from J, with 18 bases between. This CDR3 contains 15 residues. Germline CDR1 and CDR2: SGHTA and FQGNSA. The CDR3 coding sequence is TGTGCCAGCAGCTACCCGGGGGTGATGCGGAACGAGCAGTACTCC. Protein sequence: CASSYPGVMRNEQYS.

This rearrangement joins TRBV12-3 or TRBV12-4 to TRBJ1-6; 7 bases align to TRBD1. The J segment lost 9 bases and the V segment lost 5 bases, leaving 10 bases of the junction unmatched. This CDR3 is 15 amino acids long. The CDR3 region is CASSPLDRARSPLHF. The CDR3 nucleotides read TGTGCCAGCAGTCCCCTAGACAGGGCGCGTTCACCCCTCCACTTT.

The table lists this clonotype with many counts. V is TRBV9 and J is TRBJ2-2; D gene uncertain. V was pared by 3 bases and J by 1 base, with 10 bases between. This CDR3 is built from 15 residues. From germline, CDR1 is SGDLS and CDR2 YYNGEE. In nucleotides, the CDR3 is TGTGCCAGCAGCGGAAAGATCCAGAACACCGGGGAGCTGTTTTTT. Its translation: CASSGKIQNTGELFF. The entire variable domain, with the rest obtained from reference TRBV9 and TRBJ2-2, is as follows: DSGVTQTPKHLITATGQRVTLRCSPRSGDLSVYWYQQSLDQGLQFLIQYYNGEERAKGNILERFSAQQFPDLHSELNLSSLELGDSALYFCASSGKIQNTGELFFGEGSRLTVL.

The chain uses TRBV7-6 and TRBJ1-2, with unresolved D. CDR3 length equals 14 residues. V lost 5 bases to trimming and J lost 8 bases, with 18 bases between them. Germline CDR1 and CDR2: SGHVS and FNYEAQ. As DNA, the CDR3 is TGTGCCAGCAGCCCTCTACTAGCGGCGGGCGGCTACACCTTC. This encodes CASSPLLAAGGYTF.